Detailed here is one TCR beta chain. Antigen specificity is unknown. These data belong to a study of regulatory T cells in long-lasting Graves disease. Overall study context: Antithyroid drugs had been taken under 3 months by newly diagnosed Graves' patients. Study observations and caveats: Repertoires from persistent disease leaned toward TRBV28, TRBJ1-2 and TRBJ2-5.

iRepertoire HTBI primers and Arm-PCR of CDR3 regions built TCR beta libraries. A single record per CDR3 protein comes from TCRdb applying MiXCR to the multiplex PCR reads. The data hold more than 300,000 distinct CDR3 sequences, with roughly 16% observed a single time. The CDR3 is made up of 14 amino acids. Trimming pared 0 bases from V and 2 bases from J, leaving 8 bases between. In germline, CDR1 is SGHKS, CDR2 YYEKEE (reference sequence). Time point indicated: newly diagnosed GD, antithyroid drugs for less than 3 months. Researchers made the TCR library from RNA that was extracted from PBMCs. These same data were also listed under a study on T cells in Graves' hyperthyroidism and ophthalmopathy. That publication notes: With the HTBI primer set, the TCR CDR3 went through a first round of RT-PCR. A 13 V-J signature model discriminated ophthalmopathy versus stable hyperthyroidism.

The V gene is TRBV5-5, the J gene TRBJ2-5; no firm D call. This receptor was obtained from a woman aged 18-29 years with Graves disease. Sequenced material: peripheral blood mononuclear cells (PBMCs), taken at new diagnosis, from a patient treated with antithyroid drugs. The CDR3 nucleotides read TGTGCCAGCAGCTTGGTCCCCACTCAAGAGACCCAGTACTTC. Protein product: CASSLVPTQETQYF.